This note documents a single T cell receptor beta chain sequence. This sample stems from a study of TIL therapy for anti-PD-1-resistant metastatic lung cancer. Study at large: Tumors carried a median roughly 1.5 non-synonymous mutations per megabase.

The sample's time point: pre-treatment sample, taken before nivolumab and TIL therapy. Sequencing used immunoSEQ v3. Sequencing depth was approximately 1.8 million read pairs for survey level, about 5-6 million for deep. Sequencing was performed with immunoSEQ multiplex PCR; in TCRdb, only in-frame clones are kept and a portion is missing. Of fewer than 20,000 clones detected, roughly 85% appear once; the ten largest clones hold approximately 2%. The germline V gene has CDR1 SNHLY and CDR2 FYNNEI. V was cut by 7 bases and J by 1 base, with 11 bases left in between. The CDR3 consists of 13 residues. The clonotype comes from a person aged 25 to 79 with non-small cell lung cancer. The chain carries TRBV2 and TRBJ2-7; D is ambiguous. Sequencing was performed on blood, taken at baseline. CDR3 in DNA: TGTGCCAGCACGGATAGGGTATCCTACGAGCAGTACTTC. This translates into CASTDRVSYEQYF.